A single sample is the source of the 25 T cell receptor beta chains below, sequenced in a study of blood T cell repertoires in COVID-19. TCRdb keeps only in-frame clones here, not all; method: immunoSEQ multiplex PCR. The table has about 160,000 clones, over 80% seen once. The sequenced sample was peripheral blood. The receptors here all came from a man between 65 and 80 years old who had recovered from COVID-19.

V gene TRBV6-6 combines with J gene TRBJ2-4; 8 nucleotides agree with TRBD1. The CDR3 totals 16 residues. CDR1 MNHNY and CDR2 SVGAGI come from the germline V gene (reference sequence). The trim removed 4 bases at V and 0 bases at J, leaving 5 bases unmatched. Written as DNA, the CDR3 is TGTGCCAGCAGTTTCCCAGGGGGCCTAGCCAAAAACATTCAGTACTTC. Amino acids: CASSFPGGLAKNIQYF.

This rearrangement joins TRBV6-5 to TRBJ1-6; a weak D match, TRBD1 (5 bases). The germline V and J ends were trimmed by 2 bases and 5 bases, with 10 bases remaining between them. This CDR3 is built from 15 residues. Germline V lookup: CDR1 MNHEY, CDR2 SVGAGI. The DNA of the CDR3 is TGTGCCAGCAGTTACGAGGGGAGGAATAATTCACCCCTCCACTTT. Its protein product is CASSYEGRNNSPLHF.

The rearrangement uses TRBV7-2 and TRBJ2-7; D ambiguous. V lost 1 base and J lost 5, with 12 bases in between. The CDR3 covers 14 residues. CDR1 and CDR2 (germline): SGHTA, FQGNSA. CDR3 loop: CASSLVSAYHEQYF. The CDR3 nucleotides are TGTGCCAGCAGCTTAGTTTCCGCGTACCACGAGCAGTACTTC.

The rearrangement joins TRBV30 to TRBJ1-3; tentative D call: TRBD1 (6 bases). CDR1 and CDR2 from the germline V gene are GTSNPN and SVGIG (reference sequence). CDR3 length: 15 amino acids. V was trimmed by 1 base and J by 0 bases, leaving 10 bases between them. The CDR3 sequence: CAWSAGQSSGNTIYF. CDR3 nucleotide sequence: TGTGCCTGGAGTGCAGGACAGAGCTCTGGAAACACCATATATTTT.

CDR3 bases: TGTGCCAGCAGCCTGACTAGCGGGAGTCCCGGGGAGCTGTTTTTT. Amino acid sequence: CASSLTSGSPGELFF. The V and J genes are TRBV11-3 and TRBJ2-2, with 12 nucleotides matching TRBD2. Germline V gene data show CDR1 as SGHNT and CDR2 as YENEEA. With V trimmed by 5 bases and J by 6 bases, 4 bases remained unmatched. The CDR3 runs 15 residues.

The CDR3 DNA reads TGCGCCAGCAGCCAAGAGTCGGCGGTAAGCTCCTACGAGCAGTACTTC. Translation: CASSQESAVSSYEQYF. The chain combines TRBV4-1 with TRBJ2-7; D unclear. Trimming shortened V by 0 bases and J by 0 bases, and 12 bases separated the two germline ends. The CDR3 loop spans 16 amino acids. Germline-derived CDR1 and CDR2 are MGHRA and YSYEKL.

This clone appeared a few times. This sample includes further DNA sequences coding for the same CDR3. This chain joins TRBV27 and TRBJ1-3; possibly TRBD1 for D (6 bases). The ends were cut back, 0 bases at V and 1 base at J, with 7 bases in the middle. CDR1 and CDR2 (germline): MNHEY, SMNVEV (reference sequence). CDR3 length equals 15 residues. For the CDR3, the DNA is TGTGCCAGCAGTTTATCGAGGGGGTCTGGAAACACCATATATTTT. It yields the protein CASSLSRGSGNTIYF.

V is TRBV18 and J is TRBJ2-2, with D tentatively TRBD1 (6 bases). Germline CDR1 and CDR2: KGHSH and LQKENI. There are 14 residues in the CDR3. V lost 5 bases, J lost 4 bases, and 11 bases lay in between. The CDR3 sequence is CASSSDSSTGELFF. DNA for the CDR3: TGTGCCAGCTCATCGGACAGTAGCACCGGGGAGCTGTTTTTT.

V and J are TRBV21-1 and TRBJ2-7; TRBD1, the D gene given by the table, was not confirmed from the DNA. TRBV21-1 is designated a pseudogene. The CDR3 runs to 20 residues. CDR3 in DNA: TGTGCCAGCAGCAAAGGTCCTCTAGCAGAGTTGGGACAGAGCTCCTACGAGCAGTACTTC. Residues: CASSKGPLAELGQSSYEQYF.

The J gene is TRBJ1-6, the V gene TRBV10-3; D unresolved. The V end was cut by 3 bases, the J end by 0 bases, with 6 bases between. CDR3 length equals 15 residues. Germline V gives CDR1 ENHRY, CDR2 SYGVKD. In DNA form, the CDR3 reads TGTGCCATCAGTGATGAGATCTCCTATAATTCACCCCTCCACTTT. The encoded protein is CAISDEISYNSPLHF.

The chain has TRBV3-1 (or the pseudogene TRBV3-2) and TRBJ2-2, with TRBD2 matching over 8 bases. J was trimmed by 6 bases and V by 4 bases; bases with no gene match: 10. There are 16 residues in the CDR3. Germline V gene data show CDR1 as LGHDT and CDR2 as YNNKEL (reference sequence). The CDR3 loop reads CASSPTRGGVAGELFF. The DNA for the CDR3 is TGTGCCAGCAGCCCAACCCGGGGGGGGGTGGCCGGGGAGCTGTTTTTT.

This clone has only a few counts. J is TRBJ2-5 and V is TRBV27, with D tentatively TRBD2 (5 bases). The CDR3 has 15 amino acids. Per the germline V gene, CDR1 is MNHEY and CDR2 is SMNVEV (reference sequence). V was cut by 6 bases and J by 4 bases, with 18 bases left in between. The CDR3 is CASSLWVAGSETQYF. The CDR3 region has the DNA TGTGCCAGCAGCCTGTGGGTTGCGGGTTCAGAGACCCAGTACTTC.

This chain uses TRBV6-2 or TRBV6-3 with TRBJ2-7, with 7 bases matching TRBD2. Looked up from germline, CDR1 is MNHEY and CDR2 is SVGEGT. CDR3 length equals 16 residues. The V gene end was trimmed by 2 bases and the J gene end by 0 bases; junction bases not matched to a gene: 7. CDR3 nucleotide sequence: TGTGCCAGCAGTTACAACCGGGGGGACCTCTCCTACGAGCAGTACTTC. It encodes CASSYNRGDLSYEQYF.

For this clone: The junction departs from germline at one end; a sequencing error may be responsible. J is TRBJ1-3 and V is TRBV7-7, with no clear D. CDR3 size: 15 residues. From germline, CDR1 is SSHAT and CDR2 FNYEAQ (reference sequence). The CDR3 bases are TGTGCTAGCAGCTTAAATTTAGAATCTGGAAACACCATATATTTT. Translating gives CASSLNLESGNTIYF.

This clone came up once. The chain employs TRBV9 and TRBJ2-1, with a tentative D call TRBD1 (6 bases). Trimming shortened V by 0 bases and J by 12 bases, and 19 bases separated the two germline ends. The CDR3 covers 15 residues. Germline values: CDR1 SGDLS, CDR2 YYNGEE. The CDR3 reads CASSVGTGNLIPQFF. CDR3 coding DNA: TGTGCCAGCAGCGTAGGCACAGGGAACCTAATACCGCAGTTCTTC.

This chain links TRBV7-8 with TRBJ2-5; 10 nucleotides match TRBD2. The junction had 10 bases not matched to a gene; V was cut back by 2 bases and J by 4 bases. Germline V CDR1 and CDR2: SGHVS, FQNEAQ. This CDR3 spans 17 amino acids. The CDR3 protein is CASSLIRVAGGLETQYF. The CDR3 region has the DNA TGTGCCAGCAGCTTAATTAGAGTAGCGGGAGGTTTAGAGACCCAGTACTTC.

The rearrangement joins TRBV6-6 to TRBJ2-2, with D possibly TRBD2 on 5 matching bases. V was pared by 6 bases and J by 4 bases, with 15 bases between. The germline V gene encodes CDR1 MNHNY and CDR2 SVGAGI (reference sequence). This CDR3 is built from 15 residues. The CDR3 here is CASRSGNSITGELFF. CDR3 nucleotide sequence: TGTGCCAGCAGGTCCGGGAACTCTATCACCGGGGAGCTGTTTTTT.

The chain joins TRBV14 to TRBJ2-2; tentatively, D is TRBD1 (5 bases). This CDR3 has 16 amino acids. Between the trimmed V and J ends, which lost 0 bases and 7 bases, there was a span of 15 bases. From germline, CDR1 is SGHDN and CDR2 FVKESK. The CDR3 protein is CASSQDVRWGGGELFF. The CDR3 DNA follows: TGTGCCAGCAGCCAAGATGTGAGATGGGGCGGCGGGGAGCTGTTTTTT.

The chain uses TRBV11-2 and TRBJ2-7; 10 nucleotides agree with TRBD1. There are 14 residues in the CDR3. Germline V lookup: CDR1 SGHAT, CDR2 FQNNGV. V trimming: 6 bases; J trimming: 2 bases; junction bases outside the gene matches: 4. The chain's CDR3 is CASSLGTGAYEQYF. CDR3 bases: TGTGCCAGCAGTTTGGGGACAGGGGCCTACGAGCAGTACTTC.

The chain employs TRBV6-5 and TRBJ1-6, with TRBD1 identical over 7 bases. This CDR3 spans 14 amino acids. The V gene's germline CDR1 is MNHEY and CDR2 SVGAGI. J gave up 6 bases and V 8 bases, and 7 bases lay outside the gene matches. CDR3 DNA: TGTGCCAGCGGACCCGACAGGGCTAATTCACCCCTCCACTTT. This translates into CASGPDRANSPLHF.

CDR3 in amino acids: CASETGTSGNSYEQYF. The DNA for the CDR3 is TGTGCCAGCGAAACCGGGACTAGCGGGAACTCCTACGAGCAGTACTTC. V usage is TRBV18 and J usage is TRBJ2-7; 13 nucleotides agree with TRBD2. The V gene end was trimmed by 8 bases and the J gene end by 0 bases; junction bases not matched to a gene: 7. CDR3 size: 16 residues. Looked up from germline, CDR1 is KGHSH and CDR2 is LQKENI. The whole variable domain, remainder taken from reference TRBV18 and TRBJ2-7, is NAGVMQNPRHLVRRRGQEARLRCSPMKGHSHVYWYRQLPEEGLKFMVYLQKENIIDESGMPKERFSAEFPKEGPSILRIQQVVRGDSAAYFCASETGTSGNSYEQYFGPGTRLTVT.

J is TRBJ1-1 and V is TRBV6-5; tentatively, D is TRBD1 (5 bases). CDR1 is MNHEY and CDR2 is SVGAGI in the germline V gene. V gave up 7 bases and J gave up 0 bases, with 9 bases separating them. The CDR3 covers 13 residues. CDR3 coding DNA: TGTGCCAGCATAGGGGCCCTGAACACTGAAGCTTTCTTT. As protein: CASIGALNTEAFF.

This clone was seen many times. The V and J genes are TRBV27 and TRBJ2-7; 9 positions match TRBD1. The germline CDR1 and CDR2 sequences are MNHEY and SMNVEV (reference sequence). Germline trimming cut 3 bases from V and 2 bases from J; bases unmatched to any gene: 2. This CDR3 is 14 amino acids long. CDR3 residues: CASSLGQGPYEQYF. The CDR3, as DNA: TGTGCCAGCAGTTTGGGACAGGGTCCCTACGAGCAGTACTTC.

J is TRBJ2-1 and V is TRBV5-1; D is perhaps TRBD1 (6 bases). Germline CDR1 is SGHRS and CDR2 is YFSETQ. The V end was cut by 3 bases, the J end by 0 bases, with 10 bases between. This CDR3 spans 15 amino acids. The CDR3 DNA is TGCGCCAGCAGCTATGCACAGGGCTCCTACAATGAGCAGTTCTTC. The encoded protein is CASSYAQGSYNEQFF.

V usage is TRBV5-1 and J usage is TRBJ2-2; 13 bases align to TRBD2. The CDR3 spans 18 residues. Germline V gene lookup returns CDR1 SGHRS and CDR2 YFSETQ. With 4 bases clipped from V and 1 base from J, the junction kept 7 bases outside the gene matches. Here the CDR3 DNA reads TGCGCCAGCAGCCCATGGACTAGCGGGAGCATGAACACCGGGGAGCTGTTTTTT. It yields the protein CASSPWTSGSMNTGELFF.